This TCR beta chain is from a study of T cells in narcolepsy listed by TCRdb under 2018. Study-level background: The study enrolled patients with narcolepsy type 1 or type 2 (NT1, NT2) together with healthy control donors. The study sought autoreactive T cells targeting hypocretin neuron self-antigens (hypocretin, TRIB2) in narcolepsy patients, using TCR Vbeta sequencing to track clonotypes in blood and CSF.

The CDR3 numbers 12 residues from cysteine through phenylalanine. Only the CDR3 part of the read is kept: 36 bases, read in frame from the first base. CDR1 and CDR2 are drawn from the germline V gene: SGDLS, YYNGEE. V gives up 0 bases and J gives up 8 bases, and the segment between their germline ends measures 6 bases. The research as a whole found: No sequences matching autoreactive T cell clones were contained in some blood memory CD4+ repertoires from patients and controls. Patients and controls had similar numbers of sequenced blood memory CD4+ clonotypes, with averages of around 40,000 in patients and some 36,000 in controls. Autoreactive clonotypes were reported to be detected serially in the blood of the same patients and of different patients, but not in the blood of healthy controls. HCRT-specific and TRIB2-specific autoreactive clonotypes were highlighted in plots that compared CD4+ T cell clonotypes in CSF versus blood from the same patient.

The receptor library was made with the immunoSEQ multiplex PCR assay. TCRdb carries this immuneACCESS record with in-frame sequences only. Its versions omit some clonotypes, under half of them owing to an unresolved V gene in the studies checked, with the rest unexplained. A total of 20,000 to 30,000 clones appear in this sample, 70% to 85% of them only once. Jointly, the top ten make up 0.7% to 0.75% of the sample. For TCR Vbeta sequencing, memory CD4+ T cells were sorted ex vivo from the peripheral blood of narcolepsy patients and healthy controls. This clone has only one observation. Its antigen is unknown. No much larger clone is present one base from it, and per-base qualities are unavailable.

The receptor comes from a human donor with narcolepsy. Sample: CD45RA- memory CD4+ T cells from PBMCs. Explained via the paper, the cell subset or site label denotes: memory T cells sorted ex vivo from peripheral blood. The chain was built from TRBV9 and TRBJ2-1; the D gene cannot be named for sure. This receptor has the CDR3 CASSVGRDEQFF. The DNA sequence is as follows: TGTGCCAGCAGCGTAGGTCGGGATGAGCAGTTCTTC.